One and the same sample provided the 30 T cell receptor beta chains below, sequenced in a study of brain metastases from non-small cell lung cancer. Only in-frame clones appear in the TCRdb table, and some are missing; sequencing was by immunoSEQ multiplex PCR. Among 4,500 to 6,000 clones listed, 60% to 85% were seen once. The sample comprised primary lung tumor tissue. These receptors all come from a donor at least 40 years old with non-small cell lung cancer.

The V gene is TRBV20-1, the J gene TRBJ2-3, with TRBD2 as a possible D gene (5 bases). Germline V lookup: CDR1 DFQATT, CDR2 SNEGSKA (reference sequence). Trimming left V 6 bases short and J 4 bases short, with 8 bases between. CDR3 length: 11 residues. In nucleotides, the CDR3 is TGCAGTGCCAAACTAGCAGATACGCAGTATTTT. Translation gives CSAKLADTQYF.

J is TRBJ2-3 and V is TRBV24-1, with 9 bases identical to TRBD2. This CDR3 comprises 14 residues. Germline trimming cut 4 bases from V and 5 bases from J; bases unmatched to any gene: 3. CDR1 and CDR2 (germline): KGHDR, SFDVKD. The CDR3 spells CATSERGGLDTQYF. The CDR3, as DNA: TGTGCCACCAGTGAGCGGGGGGGACTAGATACGCAGTATTTT.

This clone has just one count. The J gene is TRBJ2-1, the V gene TRBV6-4; 9 bases are a match to TRBD1. The germline V gene encodes CDR1 MRHNA and CDR2 SNTAGT. The length of the CDR3 is 15 residues. J lost 7 bases, V lost 3 bases, and 7 bases had no gene match. The CDR3 spells CASSDNGGTGNEQFF. DNA for the CDR3: TGTGCCAGCAGTGATAACGGGGGGACAGGGAATGAGCAGTTCTTC.

J is TRBJ2-3 and V is TRBV7-2, with TRBD2 matching over 14 bases. J gave up 1 base and V 3 bases, and 6 bases lay outside the gene matches. CDR3 length equals 18 residues. The germline V gene has CDR1 SGHTA and CDR2 FQGNSA. The CDR3 DNA reads TGTGCCAGCAGCTTGAGTAGGGGACTAGCGGGGGGCACAGATACGCAGTATTTT. This codes for CASSLSRGLAGGTDTQYF. The entire variable domain, with the rest obtained from reference TRBV7-2 and TRBJ2-3, is as follows: GAGVSQSPSNKVTEKGKDVELRCDPISGHTALYWYRQSLGQGLEFLIYFQGNSAPDKSGLPSDRFSAERTGGSVSTLTIQRTQQEDSAVYLCASSLSRGLAGGTDTQYFGPGTRLTVL.

The V call is TRBV7-2, the J call TRBJ2-5, with D uncertain. The germline V and J ends were trimmed by 1 base and 7 bases, with 10 bases remaining between them. Germline CDR1 SGHTA, CDR2 FQGNSA. The CDR3 runs 13 residues. For the CDR3, the DNA is TGTGCCAGCAGCTTAGAGGGCGAAGGGACCCAGTACTTC. It encodes CASSLEGEGTQYF.

J is TRBJ2-2 and V is TRBV2; maybe TRBD2 (7 bases). Trimming removed 2 bases at V and 1 base at J, with 11 bases between. The CDR3 loop spans 16 amino acids. In germline, CDR1 is SNHLY, CDR2 FYNNEI. CDR3 DNA sequence: TGTGCCAGCAGTGAATTCGGGGGGCGGAACACCGGGGAGCTGTTTTTT. It encodes CASSEFGGRNTGELFF. The full variable domain, completed using reference TRBV2 and TRBJ2-2, is EPEVTQTPSHQVTQMGQEVILRCVPISNHLYFYWYRQILGQKVEFLVSFYNNEISEKSEIFDDQFSVERPDGSNFTLKIRSTKLEDSAMYFCASSEFGGRNTGELFFGEGSRLTVL.

This rearrangement joins TRBV18 to TRBJ1-3; D not resolved. The CDR3 has 16 residues. The V gene's germline CDR1 is KGHSH and CDR2 LQKENI. Trimming left V 0 bases short and J 0 bases short, with 9 bases between. The chain's CDR3 is CASSPPPVSSGNTIYF. CDR3 in DNA: TGTGCCAGCTCACCACCCCCGGTATCCTCTGGAAACACCATATATTTT.

J is TRBJ1-2 and V is TRBV18; D remains unclear. Germline CDR1 is KGHSH and CDR2 is LQKENI. There are 14 residues in the CDR3. Trimming removed 3 bases from V and 2 bases from J, with 10 bases in between. The CDR3: CASSPGEGNYGYTF. For the CDR3, the DNA is TGTGCCAGCTCACCGGGTGAAGGCAACTATGGCTACACCTTC.

The V and J genes are TRBV3-1 (or the pseudogene TRBV3-2) and TRBJ2-7; D gene uncertain. Deletions cut 1 base from V and 4 bases from J, with 11 bases between. The CDR3 spans 14 residues. Per germline, CDR1 LGHDT and CDR2 YNNKEL (reference sequence). CDR3 nucleotide sequence: TGTGCCAGCAGCCAAGGGTCAGGCACTTACGAGCAGTACGTC. It encodes CASSQGSGTYEQYV.

This clone showed up just once. V and J are TRBV10-3 and TRBJ2-7, with TRBD1 as a possible D gene (6 bases). Germline CDR1 and CDR2: ENHRY and SYGVKD. V was shortened by 2 bases and J by 3 bases, with 8 bases between the two germline ends. The CDR3 spans 13 residues. The DNA of the CDR3 is TGTGCCATCAGTGAGGGACAGAACTACGAGCAGTACTTC. Translated, it gives CAISEGQNYEQYF.

The chain has TRBV6-5 and TRBJ2-3, with D unclear. The CDR3 has 15 residues. The V gene's germline CDR1 is MNHEY and CDR2 SVGAGI. V lost 4 bases and J lost 3, with 14 bases in between. CDR3 DNA sequence: TGTGCCAGCAGTTTAACCGGGCCATTAACAGATACGCAGTATTTT. Translated: CASSLTGPLTDTQYF.

The rearrangement links TRBV10-1 to TRBJ1-1; D is uncertain. This CDR3 contains 14 residues. The germline CDR1 and CDR2 sequences are WNHNN and SYGVQD (reference sequence). V was cut by 2 bases and J by 2 bases, with 9 bases left in between. CDR3 nucleotide sequence: TGCGCCAGCAGTGAGGAGGGAATCAACACTGAAGCTTTCTTT. Translating it yields CASSEEGINTEAFF.

J is TRBJ2-6 and V is TRBV7-3, with D possibly TRBD1 on 5 matching bases. Per germline, CDR1 SGHTA and CDR2 FQGTGA. This CDR3 has 15 amino acids. V dropped 5 bases and J dropped 7 bases, with 15 bases sitting between them. CDR3 DNA: TGTGCCAGCAGCCTAGGGCAGGGAAGTGCCAACGTCCTGACTTTC. Translating it yields CASSLGQGSANVLTF.

The V and J genes are TRBV21-1 and TRBJ2-2; the D segment call TRBD2 is taken from the table without a DNA check. TRBV21-1 corresponds to a pseudogene. The CDR3 has 17 residues. CDR3 DNA: TGTGCCAGCAGCAAAAGGCAGGGCGGAGGGGCTTCCGGGGAGCTGTTTTTT. Protein sequence: CASSKRQGGGASGELFF.

The V and J genes are TRBV19 and TRBJ2-6; D unclear. Per the germline V gene, CDR1 is LNHDA and CDR2 is SQIVND (reference sequence). The CDR3 runs 14 residues. Trimming pared 7 bases from V and 1 base from J, leaving 8 bases between. In DNA, the CDR3 is TGTGCCAGTATTGCACGGTCTGGGGCCAACGTCCTGACTTTC. Translating gives CASIARSGANVLTF.

This clone showed up just a few times. The genes are TRBV3-1 (or the pseudogene TRBV3-2) and TRBJ1-1; 8 bases are shared with TRBD1. The J segment lost 2 bases and the V segment lost 2 bases, leaving 1 base of the junction unmatched. The CDR3 spans 14 residues. Looked up from germline, CDR1 is LGHDT and CDR2 is YNNKEL (reference sequence). The CDR3 sequence: CASSQTGGNTEAFF. DNA for the CDR3: TGTGCCAGCAGCCAAACAGGGGGTAACACTGAAGCTTTCTTT.

The chain uses TRBV5-6 and TRBJ1-2, with D unresolved. The germline CDR1 and CDR2 sequences are SGHDT and YYEEEE. Trimming took 3 bases from V and 8 from J, leaving 20 bases between them. There are 15 residues in the CDR3. The CDR3 is CASSYWADSGEGYTF. The CDR3 bases are TGTGCCAGCAGCTACTGGGCGGACTCCGGAGAGGGCTACACCTTC.

This clone occurred once. The V gene is TRBV21-1, the J gene TRBJ1-6. TRBV21-1 is a known pseudogene. The CDR3 is 17 amino acids. CDR3 region: CASSKAPVRSYNSPLHF. The CDR3 DNA sequence: TGTGCCAGCAGCAAAGCGCCGGTACGCTCCTATAATTCACCCCTCCATTTT.

Turning to this clone: Other DNA sequences in this sample translate to the same CDR3. The genes are TRBV2 and TRBJ2-3; maybe TRBD2 (5 bases). Deletions cut 6 bases from V and 5 bases from J, with 9 bases between. The CDR3 has 12 amino acids. CDR1 and CDR2 (germline): SNHLY, FYNNEI. The CDR3 DNA reads TGTGCCAGCAGGGTTGAGGGAGATACGCAGTATTTT. Protein: CASRVEGDTQYF.

For this clone: A read error may produce the germline difference seen at one junction end. The same CDR3 arises from other DNA sequences in this sample as well. The rearrangement uses TRBV4-2 and TRBJ2-6; tentative D call: TRBD1 (5 bases). In germline, CDR1 is LGHNA, CDR2 YNFKEQ. This CDR3 has 16 amino acids. CDR3 DNA sequence: TGTGCCAGCAGCCAAGATGTGTACTCTGGGGCCAACGTCCTAACTTTC. Translated, it gives CASSQDVYSGANVLTF.

The V gene is TRBV5-1, the J gene TRBJ1-5; perhaps TRBD1 as D (5 bases). Germline V gives CDR1 SGHRS, CDR2 YFSETQ. The CDR3 length is 14 residues. Trimming removed 3 bases at V and 2 bases at J, with 9 bases between. The DNA for the CDR3 is TGCGCCAGCAGCTGGGGCGGGGGCAATCAGCCCCAGCATTTT. Its protein product is CASSWGGGNQPQHF.

The rearrangement uses TRBV27 and TRBJ2-3, with D tentatively TRBD2 (6 bases). The germline gives CDR1 MNHEY, CDR2 SMNVEV (reference sequence). V was trimmed by 4 bases and J by 10 bases, leaving 21 bases between them. The CDR3 is made up of 15 amino acids. The CDR3 region has the DNA TGTGCCAGCAGTTCCCGAGGGACCCGTGGAGGGGCGCAGTATTTT. It specifies CASSSRGTRGGAQYF.

The chain links TRBV19 to TRBJ1-1, with D hard to call. The CDR3 consists of 15 residues. Per germline, CDR1 LNHDA and CDR2 SQIVND (reference sequence). V lost 3 bases and J 5 bases, leaving 16 bases between the germline ends. Here the CDR3 reads CASSIYPRTGTEAFF. The DNA of the CDR3 is TGTGCCAGTAGTATTTATCCCCGAACGGGGACTGAAGCTTTCTTT.

The chain recombines TRBV4-3 with TRBJ1-5, with 7 positions matching TRBD1. Germline CDR1 reads LGHNA; CDR2 reads YSLEER. V was clipped by 0 bases and J by 7 bases; unmatched bases: 3. The CDR3 is 14 amino acids. Here the CDR3 reads CASSQDQGGQPQHF. The CDR3 DNA reads as TGCGCCAGCAGCCAAGATCAGGGGGGACAGCCCCAGCATTTT.

V gene TRBV9 combines with J gene TRBJ1-3; no definite D call. The CDR3 runs 14 residues. Germline lookup yields CDR1 SGDLS and CDR2 YYNGEE. The germline V and J ends were trimmed by 0 bases and 0 bases, with 4 bases remaining between them. DNA for the CDR3: TGTGCCAGCAGCGTAGACAACTCTGGAAACACCATATATTTT. It encodes CASSVDNSGNTIYF.

The gene calls are TRBV2 and TRBJ1-1, with D tentatively TRBD1 (5 bases). Germline V lookup: CDR1 SNHLY, CDR2 FYNNEI. V dropped 3 bases and J dropped 9 bases, with 8 bases sitting between them. The CDR3 has 11 residues. The CDR3 sequence: CASSESGKAFF. CDR3 coding DNA: TGTGCCAGCAGTGAGTCAGGGAAAGCTTTCTTT.

This clone was detected once. The chain has TRBV5-1 and TRBJ1-4; 7 bases are shared with TRBD1. V trimming: 4 bases; J trimming: 8 bases; junction bases outside the gene matches: 11. The CDR3 is 15 residues long. Germline V CDR1 and CDR2: SGHRS, YFSETQ. CDR3 in amino acids: CASSPEGVGQEKLFF. The CDR3 DNA follows: TGCGCCAGCAGCCCGGAGGGAGTGGGACAGGAAAAACTGTTTTTT.

The rearrangement joins TRBV24-1 to TRBJ1-2, with D hard to call. This CDR3 is 13 amino acids long. The V and J ends lost 6 bases and 1 base respectively, with 8 bases between them. CDR1 and CDR2 (germline): KGHDR, SFDVKD. In DNA form, the CDR3 reads TGTGCCACCAGTCGTTCCGTTAACTATGGCTACACCTTC. Translating gives CATSRSVNYGYTF.

The V gene is TRBV7-9, the J gene TRBJ2-3; 7 positions match TRBD2. The V gene end was trimmed by 0 bases and the J gene end by 1 base; junction bases not matched to a gene: 7. This CDR3 contains 17 residues. CDR1 is SEHNR, CDR2 FQNEAQ, per germline (reference sequence). CDR3 in amino acids: CASSLAGSSGGTDTQYF. The CDR3 DNA reads as TGTGCCAGCAGCTTAGCCGGATCCAGCGGGGGCACAGATACGCAGTATTTT.

V and J are TRBV9 and TRBJ1-6, with D perhaps matching TRBD1 (5 bases). Germline V gene data show CDR1 as SGDLS and CDR2 as YYNGEE. The CDR3 sequence is 17 residues long. V lost 2 bases and J lost 8, with 20 bases in between. Here the CDR3 reads CASSVSPHTGRDSPLHF. In nucleotides, the CDR3 is TGTGCCAGCAGCGTCTCCCCACACACGGGGCGAGATTCACCCCTCCACTTT.